The clone carrying this T cell receptor beta chain was observed at least ten times. It was RNA transcripts that yielded the amplified TCR beta CDR3 regions. A set of HTBI primers served as the primers for a first-round RT-PCR of the TCR CDR3. TCRdb re-analysed the multiplex PCR reads in MiXCR, keeping a single row per CDR3 protein. The table shows about 560,000 distinct CDR3 sequences, with 16% occurring only once. This record belongs to a study of T cells in Graves' hyperthyroidism and ophthalmopathy. Germline V lookup: CDR1 DFQATT, CDR2 SNEGSKA (reference sequence). J gave up 5 bases and V 0 bases, and 9 bases lay outside the gene matches. The CDR3 is 15 amino acids.

This TCR was recovered from a woman younger than 35 with Graves' hyperthyroidism. Sequenced material: blood. The rearrangement uses TRBV20-1 and TRBJ2-5, with 7 bases matching TRBD2. CDR3 sequence (DNA): TGCAGTGCTAGAGATCAAGCGGGACCGGGGGAGACCCAGTACTTC. This codes for CSARDQAGPGETQYF.